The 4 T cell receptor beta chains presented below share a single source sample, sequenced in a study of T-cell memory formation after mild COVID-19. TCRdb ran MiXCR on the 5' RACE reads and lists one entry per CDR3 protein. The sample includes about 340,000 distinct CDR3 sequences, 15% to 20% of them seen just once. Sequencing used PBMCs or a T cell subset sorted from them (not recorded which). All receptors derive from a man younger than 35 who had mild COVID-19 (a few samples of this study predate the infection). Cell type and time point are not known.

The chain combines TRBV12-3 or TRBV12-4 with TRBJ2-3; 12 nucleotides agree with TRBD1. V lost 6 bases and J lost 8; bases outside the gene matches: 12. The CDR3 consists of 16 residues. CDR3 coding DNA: TGTGCCAGCAGGGAAACCGGGACAGGGGGCTCTGGTACGCAGTATTTT. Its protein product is CASRETGTGGSGTQYF.

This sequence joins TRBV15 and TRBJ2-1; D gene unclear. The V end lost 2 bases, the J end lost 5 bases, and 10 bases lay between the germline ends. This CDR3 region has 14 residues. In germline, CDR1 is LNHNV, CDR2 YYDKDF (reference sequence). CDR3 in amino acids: CATSRLDFNNEQFF. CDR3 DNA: TGTGCCACCAGCAGACTCGACTTCAACAATGAGCAGTTCTTC.

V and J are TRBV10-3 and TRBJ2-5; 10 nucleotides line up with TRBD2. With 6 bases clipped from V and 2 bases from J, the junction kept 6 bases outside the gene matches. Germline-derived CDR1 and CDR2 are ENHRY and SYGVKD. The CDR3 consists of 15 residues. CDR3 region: CAISQLAGNQETQYF. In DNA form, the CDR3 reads TGTGCCATCAGCCAACTAGCGGGGAATCAAGAGACCCAGTACTTC.

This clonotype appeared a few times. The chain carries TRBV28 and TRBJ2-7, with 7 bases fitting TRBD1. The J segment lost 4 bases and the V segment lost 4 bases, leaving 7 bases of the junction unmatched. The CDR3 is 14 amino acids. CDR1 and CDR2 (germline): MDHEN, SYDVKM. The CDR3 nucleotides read TGTGCCAGCAGTTCCGACAGGGTACGGTACGAGCAGTACGTC. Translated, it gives CASSSDRVRYEQYV.